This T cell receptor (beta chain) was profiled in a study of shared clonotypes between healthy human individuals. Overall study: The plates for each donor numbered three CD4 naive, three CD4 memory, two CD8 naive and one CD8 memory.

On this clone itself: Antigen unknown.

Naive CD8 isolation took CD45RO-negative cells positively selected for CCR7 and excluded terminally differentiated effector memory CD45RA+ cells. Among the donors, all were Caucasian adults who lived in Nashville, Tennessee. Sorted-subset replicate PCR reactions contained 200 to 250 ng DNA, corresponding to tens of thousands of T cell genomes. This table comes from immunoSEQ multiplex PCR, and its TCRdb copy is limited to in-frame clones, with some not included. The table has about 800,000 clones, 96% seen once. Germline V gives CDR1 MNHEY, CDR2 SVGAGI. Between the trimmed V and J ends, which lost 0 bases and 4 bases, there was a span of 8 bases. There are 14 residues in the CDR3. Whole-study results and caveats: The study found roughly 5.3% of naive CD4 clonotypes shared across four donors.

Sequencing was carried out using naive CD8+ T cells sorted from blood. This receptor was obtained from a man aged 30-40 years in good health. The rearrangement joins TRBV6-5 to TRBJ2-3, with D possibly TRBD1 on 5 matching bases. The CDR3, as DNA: TGTGCCAGCAGTTACTCCCAGGGCCCAGATACGCAGTATTTT. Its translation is CASSYSQGPDTQYF.